The 19 T cell receptor beta chains below come from one sample, sequenced in a study of cytomegalovirus exposure and HLA in healthy donors. The PCR ran on 60 Vbeta and 13 Jbeta primers. Profiled with immunoSEQ multiplex PCR; TCRdb holds only in-frame clones, not every one. The data contain roughly 150,000 clones, around 80% of them seen just once; the ten biggest clones take up approximately 1.3%. Sequencing was performed on PBMCs. The receptors derive from a man younger than 35 in good health and CMV-seronegative.

This rearrangement joins TRBV27 to TRBJ1-1, with 9 bases fitting TRBD1. The CDR3 extends over 14 amino acids. The V segment lost 6 bases and the J segment 5 bases; nucleotides outside the gene matches: 7. Germline CDR1 and CDR2: MNHEY and SMNVEV (reference sequence). CDR3: CASSPGQGRTEAFF. CDR3 DNA sequence: TGTGCCAGCAGCCCCGGACAGGGGAGGACTGAAGCTTTCTTT.

The gene calls are TRBV11-2 and TRBJ1-1; D is unclear. Germline V gives CDR1 SGHAT, CDR2 FQNNGV. The CDR3 extends over 14 amino acids. V was clipped by 4 bases and J by 1 base, with 10 bases between them. The CDR3 is CASSWPPENTEAFF. CDR3 bases: TGTGCCAGCAGCTGGCCCCCAGAGAACACTGAAGCTTTCTTT.

The chain carries TRBV7-2 and TRBJ1-5; no clear D. V lost 1 base, J lost 4 bases, and 8 bases lay in between. Germline V gives CDR1 SGHTA, CDR2 FQGNSA. This CDR3 has 14 residues. DNA of the CDR3: TGTGCCAGCAGCTTAGGAGGTGGGAATCAGCCCCAGCATTTT. Residues: CASSLGGGNQPQHF.

This chain uses TRBV7-9 with TRBJ2-1, with 8 bases matching TRBD2. The CDR3 has 14 residues. Germline V CDR1 and CDR2: SEHNR, FQNEAQ (reference sequence). CDR3 in DNA: TGTTCCATCGGGGGGGGAGGGGCCTACAATGAGCAGTTCTTC. Translated, it gives CSIGGGGAYNEQFF.

This clone was recorded a few times. This chain connects TRBV29-1 to TRBJ2-1; no firm D call. This CDR3 has 11 residues. Per germline, CDR1 SQVTM and CDR2 ANQGSEA. The ends were cut back, 3 bases at V and 6 bases at J, with 6 bases in the middle. The CDR3 here is CSVELINEQFF. The CDR3 DNA reads TGCAGCGTTGAGCTAATCAATGAGCAGTTCTTC.

This rearrangement joins TRBV28 to TRBJ1-2, with D possibly matching TRBD1 (5 bases). CDR1 and CDR2 (germline): MDHEN, SYDVKM. V was cut by 2 bases and J by 8 bases, with 15 bases left in between. This CDR3 has 14 residues. The CDR3 protein is CASSLTRAVWGYTF. CDR3 coding DNA: TGTGCCAGCAGTTTAACCAGGGCGGTATGGGGCTACACCTTC.

The CDR3 region has the DNA TGTGCCAGCAGCTCAGCCATTGCAGGAAGCACAGATACGCAGTATTTT. It specifies CASSSAIAGSTDTQYF. The V call is TRBV7-9, the J call TRBJ2-3; D gene unclear. CDR1 and CDR2 from the germline V gene are SEHNR and FQNEAQ (reference sequence). The CDR3 is made up of 16 amino acids. Deletions cut 4 bases from V and 0 bases from J, with 14 bases between.

CDR3 sequence reads: CAWSGTGLGEQFF. DNA of the CDR3: TGTGCCTGGAGTGGGACAGGGTTGGGTGAGCAGTTCTTC. The genes are TRBV30 and TRBJ2-1, with 8 positions matching TRBD1. Trimming removed 1 base from V and 9 bases from J; junction bases left unmatched: 5. Per the germline V gene, CDR1 is GTSNPN and CDR2 is SVGIG (reference sequence). The CDR3 is 13 amino acids.

CDR3 amino acids: CASSQGRGLAGYEQYF. For the CDR3, the DNA is TGCGCCAGCAGCCAAGGTAGAGGACTAGCGGGGTACGAGCAGTACTTC. The chain combines TRBV4-1 with TRBJ2-7; 12 bases are shared with TRBD2. The CDR3 length is 16 residues. The V gene end was trimmed by 1 base and the J gene end by 4 bases; junction bases not matched to a gene: 5. In germline, CDR1 is MGHRA, CDR2 YSYEKL.

The chain carries TRBV6-6 and TRBJ2-1, with 11 bases that match TRBD2. This CDR3 spans 16 amino acids. The V segment lost 2 bases and the J segment 6 bases; nucleotides outside the gene matches: 6. The germline V gene encodes CDR1 MNHNY and CDR2 SVGAGI (reference sequence). The CDR3: CASSYALAGGGNEQFF. In DNA, the CDR3 is TGTGCCAGCAGTTACGCATTAGCGGGAGGGGGCAATGAGCAGTTCTTC.

The V and J genes are TRBV30 and TRBJ1-4; tentatively, D is TRBD1 (6 bases). Trimming pared 5 bases from V and 7 bases from J, leaving 11 bases between. The CDR3 contains 12 residues. Germline lookup yields CDR1 GTSNPN and CDR2 SVGIG (reference sequence). CDR3 residues: CAWAVGAEKLFF. Written as DNA, the CDR3 is TGTGCCTGGGCCGTGGGGGCTGAAAAACTGTTTTTT.

The rearrangement links TRBV14 to TRBJ1-5, with D uncertain. The V end was cut by 0 bases, the J end by 1 base, with 10 bases between. Germline assignment: CDR1 SGHDN and CDR2 FVKESK. The CDR3 is 16 amino acids. The CDR3 bases are TGTGCCAGCAGCCAAGAGTGGCTCAGGAGCAATCAGCCCCAGCATTTT. It is translated as CASSQEWLRSNQPQHF.

The rearrangement joins TRBV10-2 to TRBJ2-5; TRBD1 is a possible D gene (5 bases). The CDR3 has 14 residues. V gave up 5 bases and J gave up 6 bases, with 16 bases separating them. Germline CDR1 and CDR2: WSHSY and SAAADI. In nucleotides, the CDR3 is TGCGCCAGCAGTCTTGGGGCCGCTGCTCAGACCCAGTACTTC. Translated, it gives CASSLGAAAQTQYF.

This clone was seen a few times. This rearrangement joins TRBV5-4 to TRBJ1-1; possibly TRBD1 for D (5 bases). Germline CDR1 SGHNT, CDR2 YYREEE (reference sequence). The CDR3 sequence is 13 residues long. V was clipped by 0 bases and J by 3 bases, with 6 bases between them. This CDR3 reads CASSLVGDTEAFF. In DNA form, the CDR3 reads TGTGCCAGCAGCTTGGTAGGGGACACTGAAGCTTTCTTT.

About this clone: The junction does not match germline at one end; this may be a read error. The V and J genes are TRBV9 and TRBJ2-5; no firm D call. The CDR3 is 14 residues long. Germline V gene lookup returns CDR1 SGDLS and CDR2 YYNGEE. The CDR3 here is CASSVSTQQGTQYF. CDR3 in DNA: TGTGCCAGCAGCGTATCTACACAGCAAGGGACCCAGTACTTC.

This chain connects TRBV5-4 to TRBJ2-2; 8 positions match TRBD2. V gave up 0 bases and J gave up 9 bases; unmatched junction bases: 10. The CDR3 is made up of 16 amino acids. Germline V lookup: CDR1 SGHNT, CDR2 YYREEE (reference sequence). CDR3 protein: CASSLGPGLGARELFF. The CDR3 bases are TGTGCCAGCAGCTTGGGACCGGGACTAGGAGCCCGGGAGCTGTTTTTT.

V gene TRBV7-2 combines with J gene TRBJ1-1; D possibly corresponds to TRBD1 (5 bases). The CDR3 length is 13 residues. CDR1 is SGHTA, CDR2 FQGNSA, per germline. V shed 3 bases and J shed 7 bases, with 12 bases lying between them. CDR3 amino acids: CASSLGTGLEAFF. The CDR3 DNA sequence: TGTGCCAGCAGCTTGGGGACGGGACTTGAAGCTTTCTTT.

This clone was seen a few times. The V gene is TRBV18, the J gene TRBJ2-3, with 11 bases lining up with TRBD2. The CDR3 extends over 17 amino acids. The J segment lost 5 bases and the V segment lost 3 bases, leaving 10 bases of the junction unmatched. The germline gives CDR1 KGHSH, CDR2 LQKENI. CDR3 DNA: TGTGCCAGCTCACCCCTTCTAGCGGGAGGTGGAGGAGATACGCAGTATTTT. Its protein product is CASSPLLAGGGGDTQYF.

V and J are TRBV7-9 and TRBJ2-3; tentatively, D is TRBD2 (6 bases). CDR3 length equals 13 residues. Looked up from germline, CDR1 is SEHNR and CDR2 is FQNEAQ (reference sequence). Trimming pared 11 bases from V and 8 bases from J, leaving 20 bases between. The CDR3 sequence is CAVTGGREVTQYF. CDR3 sequence (DNA): TGTGCCGTAACAGGAGGGCGGGAAGTTACGCAGTATTTT. The full variable domain, rest sourced from reference TRBV7-9 and TRBJ2-3, is DTGVSQNPRHKITKRGQNVTFRCDPISEHNRLYWYRQTLGQGPEFLTYFQNEAQLEKSRLLSDRFSAERPKGSFSTLEIQRTEQGDSAMYLCAVTGGREVTQYFGPGTRLTVL.